Following are 26 T cell receptor beta chains from one sample sequenced in a study of shared clonotypes between healthy human individuals. Clones were read by immunoSEQ multiplex PCR, and TCRdb kept only the in-frame ones, dropping some. The profile covers 2 million to 3 million clones, with roughly 93% appearing a single time and roughly 0.36% taken by the ten largest. Material for sequencing was naive CD4+ T cells from PBMCs. Subset in this sample: CD45RA+ positively selected. The receptors derive from a man in his late teens or twenties in good health. Some clones in this sample may be carry-over from other donors' samples.

The rearrangement links TRBV11-2 to TRBJ2-3; D is unresolved. The ends were cut back, 1 base at V and 6 bases at J, with 8 bases in the middle. Germline V lookup: CDR1 SGHAT, CDR2 FQNNGV. The CDR3 covers 13 residues. The CDR3 spells CASSLVFRDTQYF. As DNA, the CDR3 is TGTGCCAGCAGCTTAGTCTTCAGGGATACGCAGTATTTT.

The J gene is TRBJ1-2, the V gene TRBV2, with D hard to call. In germline, CDR1 is SNHLY, CDR2 FYNNEI. V lost 7 bases and J lost 4, with 13 bases in between. The CDR3 consists of 13 residues. The CDR3 region is CASTWAEGYGYTF. CDR3 DNA: TGTGCCAGCACGTGGGCCGAGGGCTATGGCTACACCTTC.

The chain combines TRBV19 with TRBJ2-2; TRBD2 matches at 9 bases. The CDR3 totals 16 residues. Looked up from germline, CDR1 is LNHDA and CDR2 is SQIVND (reference sequence). Losses at the gene ends were 4 bases for V and 4 bases for J; bases not matched to a gene: 7. The CDR3 spells CASSTSGTSLTGELFF. The CDR3 DNA reads as TGTGCCAGTAGTACATCGGGGACTAGCCTCACCGGGGAGCTGTTTTTT.

V is TRBV9 and J is TRBJ1-1, with a weak D call TRBD1 (6 bases). V was pared by 4 bases and J by 11 bases, with 18 bases between. CDR3 length: 13 amino acids. CDR1 SGDLS and CDR2 YYNGEE come from the germline V gene. The CDR3 loop is CASSPAQGLEAFF. DNA for the CDR3: TGTGCCAGCAGCCCTGCCCAGGGGCTGGAGGCTTTCTTT.

The V gene is TRBV9, the J gene TRBJ2-5; 14 nucleotides line up with TRBD2. Germline trimming cut 0 bases from V and 0 bases from J; bases unmatched to any gene: 7. Germline values: CDR1 SGDLS, CDR2 YYNGEE. The CDR3 runs 19 residues. The CDR3, as DNA: TGTGCCAGCAGCGTAGCCGGACTAGCGGGAGGCGGGTACCAAGAGACCCAGTACTTC. Amino acids: CASSVAGLAGGGYQETQYF.

The V gene is TRBV5-1, the J gene TRBJ1-2, with unresolved D. The germline gives CDR1 SGHRS, CDR2 YFSETQ. V lost 0 bases and J lost 7, with 13 bases in between. The CDR3 extends over 14 amino acids. CDR3 bases: TGCGCCAGCAGCTTGGATGGCAATGCAGGTGGCTACACCTTC. It yields the protein CASSLDGNAGGYTF.

The chain links TRBV19 to TRBJ2-3, with D perhaps TRBD1 (6 bases). Looked up from germline, CDR1 is LNHDA and CDR2 is SQIVND (reference sequence). This CDR3 contains 15 residues. V was trimmed by 3 bases and J by 1 base, leaving 11 bases between them. CDR3 in amino acids: CASSIRAGGTDTQYF. Written as DNA, the CDR3 is TGTGCCAGTAGTATTCGAGCAGGGGGCACAGATACGCAGTATTTT. Full variable domain (remainder filled in from reference TRBV19 and TRBJ2-3): DGGITQSPKYLFRKEGQNVTLSCEQNLNHDAMYWYRQDPGQGLRLIYYSQIVNDFQKGDIAEGYSVSREKKESFPLTVTSAQKNPTAFYLCASSIRAGGTDTQYFGPGTRLTVL.

The rearrangement links TRBV29-1 to TRBJ1-5; D may be TRBD1 (5 bases). V was trimmed by 4 bases and J by 4 bases, leaving 11 bases between them. The CDR3 contains 13 residues. The germline V gene encodes CDR1 SQVTM and CDR2 ANQGSEA. The CDR3 sequence is CSVVDSGNQPQHF. The CDR3 nucleotides read TGCAGCGTTGTCGACAGTGGGAATCAGCCCCAGCATTTT.

DNA of the CDR3: TGCGCCAGCAGCCAAGAGGGCACAGGCGCCCCTGAGGGCTACACCTTC. As protein: CASSQEGTGAPEGYTF. The chain joins TRBV4-3 to TRBJ1-2; TRBD1 might be the D (5 bases). The length of the CDR3 is 16 residues. Trimming left V 0 bases short and J 8 bases short, with 19 bases between. Germline V gene lookup returns CDR1 LGHNA and CDR2 YSLEER.

The CDR3 DNA reads as TGCGCCAGCAGCCAAGATCCCAGTTCCTACAATGAGCAGTTCTTC. This sequence encodes CASSQDPSSYNEQFF. V and J are TRBV4-1 and TRBJ2-1; D gene unclear. CDR3 length: 15 residues. Germline CDR1 MGHRA, CDR2 YSYEKL. V was trimmed by 0 bases and J by 1 base, leaving 7 bases between them.

The chain links TRBV6-1 to TRBJ2-1; 8 bases fit TRBD1. The junction had 8 bases not matched to a gene; V was cut back by 3 bases and J by 7 bases. CDR1 and CDR2 from the germline V gene are MNHNS and SASEGT. This CDR3 is built from 15 residues. CDR3 in DNA: TGTGCCAGCAGTGACAGGGGACAGGCCGTGAATGAGCAGTTCTTC. It yields the protein CASSDRGQAVNEQFF.

The V gene is TRBV6-1, the J gene TRBJ1-5; a weak D match, TRBD1 (5 bases). This CDR3 spans 15 amino acids. Germline V gene sequence: CDR1 MNHNS, CDR2 SASEGT. V was clipped by 7 bases and J by 1 base, with 14 bases between them. The CDR3 loop is CASTRQLLSNQPQHF. The CDR3 nucleotides are TGTGCCAGCACTAGACAGTTATTGAGCAATCAGCCCCAGCATTTT.

The rearrangement links TRBV11-3 to TRBJ2-1; D may match TRBD1 or TRBD2 (5 bases each). The CDR3 runs 17 residues. CDR1 is SGHNT and CDR2 is YENEEA in the germline V gene. The V end was cut by 4 bases, the J end by 0 bases, with 16 bases between. The CDR3 DNA reads TGTGCCAGCAGCTACGGGACCCCCTTAGACTCCTACAATGAGCAGTTCTTC. Amino acid sequence: CASSYGTPLDSYNEQFF.

This chain joins TRBV27 and TRBJ2-7, with 9 bases fitting TRBD2. Germline CDR1 MNHEY, CDR2 SMNVEV (reference sequence). J was trimmed by 5 bases and V by 4 bases; bases with no gene match: 9. The CDR3 sequence is 15 residues long. The CDR3 bases are TGTGCCAGCAGTTCCTTGGGACTAGCCGACCACGAGCAGTACTTC. Its translation is CASSSLGLADHEQYF.

The chain carries TRBV29-1 and TRBJ2-7; 7 bases are a match to TRBD1. Germline V lookup: CDR1 SQVTM, CDR2 ANQGSEA. CDR3 size: 13 residues. With V trimmed by 3 bases and J by 2 bases, 4 bases remained unmatched. This CDR3 reads CSVEGDRTYEQYF. The CDR3 bases are TGCAGCGTTGAGGGGGACAGAACCTACGAGCAGTACTTC.

The chain uses TRBV5-1 and TRBJ2-7; D is uncertain. The CDR3 runs to 12 residues. The germline CDR1 and CDR2 sequences are SGHRS and YFSETQ. Trimming pared 4 bases from V and 6 bases from J, leaving 11 bases between. CDR3 nucleotides: TGCGCCAGCAGCCCCTCGGGCGCCGAGCAGTACTTC. As protein: CASSPSGAEQYF.

The chain uses TRBV28 and TRBJ2-7; D not certain. The CDR3 is made up of 14 amino acids. The germline CDR1 and CDR2 sequences are MDHEN and SYDVKM. V lost 3 bases, J lost 6 bases, and 15 bases lay in between. The CDR3 protein is CASSFSSPPTEQYF. The DNA of the CDR3 is TGTGCCAGCAGTTTTTCGTCTCCCCCCACCGAGCAGTACTTC.

Details on this clone: The sample holds other DNA sequences that translate to the same CDR3. The V and J genes are TRBV6-6 and TRBJ1-2, with 9 positions matching TRBD1. The CDR3 spans 14 residues. Germline CDR1 is MNHNY and CDR2 is SVGAGI (reference sequence). The junction had 7 bases not matched to a gene; V was cut back by 6 bases and J by 5 bases. The CDR3 loop reads CASRAGTGRYGYTF. The CDR3 region has the DNA TGTGCCAGCAGGGCCGGGACAGGGCGGTATGGCTACACCTTC.

The chain joins TRBV5-1 to TRBJ1-2; D might be TRBD1 (5 bases). Deletions cut 5 bases from V and 4 bases from J, with 12 bases between. The CDR3 loop spans 13 amino acids. Germline values: CDR1 SGHRS, CDR2 YFSETQ. The CDR3 DNA reads as TGCGCCAGCAGTCCGGGGCCGCCCTATGGCTACACCTTC. Translating gives CASSPGPPYGYTF.

This rearrangement joins TRBV5-6 to TRBJ2-1; 7 positions match TRBD1. The CDR3 spans 15 residues. Germline values: CDR1 SGHDT, CDR2 YYEEEE. After removal of 4 bases from V and 5 bases from J, the junction contained 9 bases not matched to a gene. CDR3 bases: TGTGCCAGCAGCCGCAGACAGGGAAGGGACAATGAGCAGTTCTTC. Its protein is CASSRRQGRDNEQFF. The full variable domain, in which reference TRBV5-6 and TRBJ2-1 provide the parts outside the CDR3, is DAGVTQSPTHLIKTRGQQVTLRCSPKSGHDTVSWYQQALGQGPQFIFQYYEEEERQRGNFPDRFSGHQFPNYSSELNVNALLLGDSALYLCASSRRQGRDNEQFFGPGTRLTVL.

The V and J genes are TRBV6-5 and TRBJ2-7; D is perhaps TRBD1 or TRBD2 (5 bases each). Germline V gene lookup returns CDR1 MNHEY and CDR2 SVGAGI. The CDR3 totals 15 residues. V dropped 0 bases and J dropped 2 bases, with 11 bases sitting between them. CDR3 region: CASSYSLGTAYEQYF. The CDR3 DNA reads TGTGCCAGCAGTTACTCGCTCGGGACCGCCTACGAGCAGTACTTC.

A single count supports this clone. In nucleotides, the CDR3 is TGTGCCAGCAGCCTGGGGACAGCCACAGATACGCAGTATTTT. Translating it yields CASSLGTATDTQYF. The chain links TRBV9 to TRBJ2-3; 7 positions match TRBD1. V lost 4 bases and J lost 2; bases outside the gene matches: 4. This CDR3 is built from 14 residues. Germline V gene sequence: CDR1 SGDLS, CDR2 YYNGEE.

The chain uses TRBV27 and TRBJ2-7; TRBD2 matches at 10 bases. V shed 3 bases, J shed 6 bases, and the junction held 11 bases outside the gene matches. Germline V lookup: CDR1 MNHEY, CDR2 SMNVEV (reference sequence). This CDR3 has 16 amino acids. CDR3 sequence (DNA): TGTGCCAGCAGTTTCTTGAGCGGGAGGGTAAGAAGCGAGCAGTACTTC. It specifies CASSFLSGRVRSEQYF.

V usage is TRBV5-5 and J usage is TRBJ2-7, with D unclear. The length of the CDR3 is 15 residues. Trimming left V 4 bases short and J 5 bases short, with 19 bases between. CDR1 and CDR2 from the germline V gene are SGHKS and YYEKEE (reference sequence). The CDR3: CASSPGWARSHEQYF. The CDR3 coding sequence is TGTGCCAGCAGCCCGGGTTGGGCTAGGAGCCACGAGCAGTACTTC.

This clone was seen just once. The chain employs TRBV4-1 and TRBJ2-7; 9 bases are a match to TRBD2. The CDR3 length is 19 residues. The germline gives CDR1 MGHRA, CDR2 YSYEKL. V lost 0 bases to trimming and J lost 0 bases; unmatched junction nucleotides: 12. CDR3 sequence: CASSQERGRGGRVSYEQYF. CDR3 bases: TGCGCCAGCAGCCAAGAAAGGGGGCGCGGCGGGAGGGTCTCCTACGAGCAGTACTTC.

The chain is built from TRBV7-2 and TRBJ2-3, with 13 bases matching TRBD2. V was clipped by 2 bases and J by 6 bases; unmatched bases: 8. The CDR3 consists of 17 residues. The germline V gene encodes CDR1 SGHTA and CDR2 FQGNSA. CDR3 coding DNA: TGTGCCAGCAGCTTAACCTTAACTAGCGGGAGGGAGGATACGCAGTATTTT. Its protein is CASSLTLTSGREDTQYF.